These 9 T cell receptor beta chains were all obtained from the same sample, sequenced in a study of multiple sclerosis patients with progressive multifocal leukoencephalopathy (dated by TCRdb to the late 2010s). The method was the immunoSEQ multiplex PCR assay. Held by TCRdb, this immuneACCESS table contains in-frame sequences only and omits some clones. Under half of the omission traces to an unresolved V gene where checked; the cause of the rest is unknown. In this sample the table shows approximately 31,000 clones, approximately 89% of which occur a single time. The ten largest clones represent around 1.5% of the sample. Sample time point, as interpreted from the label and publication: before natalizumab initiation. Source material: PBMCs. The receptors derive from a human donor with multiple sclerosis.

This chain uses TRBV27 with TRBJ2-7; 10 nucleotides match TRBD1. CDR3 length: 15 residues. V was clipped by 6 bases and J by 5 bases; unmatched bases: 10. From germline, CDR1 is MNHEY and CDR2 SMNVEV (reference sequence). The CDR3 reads CASSGQGVLRNEQYF. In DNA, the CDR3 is TGTGCCAGCAGCGGACAGGGGGTTCTGAGAAACGAGCAGTACTTC.

In DNA, the CDR3 is TGTGCCAGCAGCTTGACTAGCGGGAGTATTAATGAGCAGTTCTTC. Its translation is CASSLTSGSINEQFF. J is TRBJ2-1 and V is TRBV7-2, with 12 bases aligning to TRBD2. The CDR3 has 15 residues. The V gene end was trimmed by 3 bases and the J gene end by 7 bases; junction bases not matched to a gene: 4. Germline V gene data show CDR1 as SGHTA and CDR2 as FQGNSA.

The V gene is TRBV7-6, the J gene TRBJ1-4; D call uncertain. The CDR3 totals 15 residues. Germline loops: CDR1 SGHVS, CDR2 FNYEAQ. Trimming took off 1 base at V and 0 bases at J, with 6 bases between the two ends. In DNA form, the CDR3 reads TGTGCCAGCAGCTTAGTTTACTCAACTAATGAAAAACTGTTTTTT. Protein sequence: CASSLVYSTNEKLFF.

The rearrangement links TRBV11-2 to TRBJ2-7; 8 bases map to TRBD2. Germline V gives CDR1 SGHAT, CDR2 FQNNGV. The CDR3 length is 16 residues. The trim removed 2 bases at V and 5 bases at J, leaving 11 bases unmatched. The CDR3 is CASSLILGRAVHEQYF. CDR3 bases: TGTGCCAGCAGCTTAATTCTCGGGAGGGCCGTCCACGAGCAGTACTTC. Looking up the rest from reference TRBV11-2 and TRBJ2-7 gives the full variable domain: EAGVAQSPRYKIIEKRQSVAFWCNPISGHATLYWYQQILGQGPKLLIQFQNNGVVDDSQLPKDRFSAERLKGVDSTLKIQPAKLEDSAVYLCASSLILGRAVHEQYFGPGTRLTVT.

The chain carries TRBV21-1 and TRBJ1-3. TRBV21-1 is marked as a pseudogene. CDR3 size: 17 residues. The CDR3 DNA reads TGTGCCAGCAGCAAAGTGCCGGTTGAAGGAGCTGGAAACACCATATATTTT. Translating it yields CASSKVPVEGAGNTIYF.

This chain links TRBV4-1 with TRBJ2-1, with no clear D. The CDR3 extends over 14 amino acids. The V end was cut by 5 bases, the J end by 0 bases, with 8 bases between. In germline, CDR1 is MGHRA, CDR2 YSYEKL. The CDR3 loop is CASSTESSYNEQFF. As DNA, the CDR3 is TGCGCCAGCAGCACGGAGAGCTCCTACAATGAGCAGTTCTTC.

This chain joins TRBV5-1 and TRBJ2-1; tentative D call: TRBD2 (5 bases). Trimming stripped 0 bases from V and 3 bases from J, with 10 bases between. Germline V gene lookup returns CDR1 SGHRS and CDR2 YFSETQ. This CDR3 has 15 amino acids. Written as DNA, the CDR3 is TGCGCCAGCAGCTTGGAGGCTAGCAGCTACAATGAGCAGTTCTTC. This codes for CASSLEASSYNEQFF.

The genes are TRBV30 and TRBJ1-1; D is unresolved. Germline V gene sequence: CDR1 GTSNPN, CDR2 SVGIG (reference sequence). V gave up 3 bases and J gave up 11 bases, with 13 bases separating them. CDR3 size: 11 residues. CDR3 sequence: CAWRPTGRAFF. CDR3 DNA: TGTGCCTGGAGGCCCACGGGGAGGGCTTTCTTT.

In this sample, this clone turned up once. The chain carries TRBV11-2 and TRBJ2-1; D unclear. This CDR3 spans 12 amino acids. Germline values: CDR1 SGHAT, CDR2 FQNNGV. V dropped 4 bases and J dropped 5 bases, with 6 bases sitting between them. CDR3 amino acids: CASSSTHNEQFF. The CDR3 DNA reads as TGTGCCAGCAGCTCTACACACAATGAGCAGTTCTTC. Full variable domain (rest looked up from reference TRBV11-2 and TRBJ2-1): EAGVAQSPRYKIIEKRQSVAFWCNPISGHATLYWYQQILGQGPKLLIQFQNNGVVDDSQLPKDRFSAERLKGVDSTLKIQPAKLEDSAVYLCASSSTHNEQFFGPGTRLTVL.